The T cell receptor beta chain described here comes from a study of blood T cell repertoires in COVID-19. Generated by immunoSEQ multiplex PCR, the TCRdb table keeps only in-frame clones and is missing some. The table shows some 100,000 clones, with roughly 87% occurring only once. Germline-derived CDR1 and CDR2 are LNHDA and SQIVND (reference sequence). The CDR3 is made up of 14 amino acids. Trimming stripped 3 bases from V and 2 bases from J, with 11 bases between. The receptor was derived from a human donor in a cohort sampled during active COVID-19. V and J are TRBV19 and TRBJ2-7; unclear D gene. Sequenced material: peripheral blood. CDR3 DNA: TGTGCCAGTAGTATGCAAGCTGCTACCTACGAGCAGTACTTC. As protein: CASSMQAATYEQYF. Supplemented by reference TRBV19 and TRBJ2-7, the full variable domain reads DGGITQSPKYLFRKEGQNVTLSCEQNLNHDAMYWYRQDPGQGLRLIYYSQIVNDFQKGDIAEGYSVSREKKESFPLTVTSAQKNPTAFYLCASSMQAATYEQYFGPGTRLTVT.